This entry features one T cell receptor (beta chain) sequence. Profiling relied on immunoSEQ multiplex PCR, and the TCRdb table lists in-frame clones only, not all of them. The sample has over 20,000 clones, roughly 80% seen once. The J segment lost 5 bases and the V segment lost 1 base, leaving 3 bases of the junction unmatched. The CDR3 runs 14 residues. CDR1 and CDR2 from the germline V gene are LNHNV and YYDKDF (reference sequence). The source of the sample is a study of PD-1 blockade in classical Hodgkin lymphoma. Each of the patients experienced relapse following autologous stem cell transplantation, and their brentuximab vedotin exposure differed.

This TCR derives from a human donor with classical Hodgkin lymphoma. The input for sequencing was peripheral blood mononuclear cells (PBMCs), taken at baseline. The chain carries TRBV15 and TRBJ2-5; 8 bases map to TRBD2. For the CDR3, the DNA is TGTGCCACCAGCAGAGGCGGGGGGTTTGAGACCCAGTACTTC. Protein product: CATSRGGGFETQYF.